The 9 T cell receptor beta chains in this list originate from one sample, sequenced in a study of blood T cell repertoires in COVID-19. Data came from immunoSEQ multiplex PCR; TCRdb stores just in-frame clones and leaves some out. The data contain 9,500 to 15,000 clones, roughly 82% of them singletons. Sequencing used peripheral blood. These receptors were obtained from a human donor in a cohort sampled during active COVID-19.

The chain links TRBV6-6 to TRBJ2-7, with 7 positions matching TRBD1. Trimming removed 6 bases from V and 1 base from J; junction bases left unmatched: 6. The V gene's germline CDR1 is MNHNY and CDR2 SVGAGI (reference sequence). The CDR3 covers 14 residues. CDR3 loop: CASRYRDSSYEQYF. Written as DNA, the CDR3 is TGTGCCAGCAGATACCGGGACAGTTCCTACGAGCAGTACTTC.

The chain is built from TRBV24-1 and TRBJ1-2; no reliable D call. Trimming took 5 bases from V and 6 from J, leaving 6 bases between them. This CDR3 is built from 11 residues. Looked up from germline, CDR1 is KGHDR and CDR2 is SFDVKD. The CDR3 DNA is TGTGCCACCAGTGGAGCGGATGGCTACACCTTC. This codes for CATSGADGYTF.

The V gene is TRBV18, the J gene TRBJ1-3; 9 bases fit TRBD1. CDR3 length equals 20 residues. After removal of 3 bases from V and 0 bases from J, the junction contained 15 bases not matched to a gene. Germline CDR1 is KGHSH and CDR2 is LQKENI. This CDR3 is CASSPLSNRGLKSSGNTIYF. CDR3 in DNA: TGTGCCAGCTCACCGCTATCGAACAGGGGGCTTAAGAGCTCTGGAAACACCATATATTTT.

The rearrangement joins TRBV12-3 or TRBV12-4 to TRBJ1-1; a weak D match, TRBD1 (5 bases). CDR3 length: 12 amino acids. V was clipped by 8 bases and J by 3 bases, with 10 bases between them. This CDR3 is CASGAGYTEAFF. In DNA form, the CDR3 reads TGTGCCAGCGGGGCAGGGTACACTGAAGCTTTCTTT.

On this clone itself: The sample has other DNA sequences that encode this CDR3 too. The genes are TRBV20-1 and TRBJ2-2, with D possibly matching TRBD2 (6 bases). CDR3 length equals 13 residues. With 3 bases removed from V and 4 bases from J, the gap between germline ends came to 9 bases. Germline V gene lookup returns CDR1 DFQATT and CDR2 SNEGSKA (reference sequence). CDR3 in amino acids: CSASSGVTGELFF. The CDR3 DNA reads as TGCAGTGCTAGTTCGGGGGTCACCGGGGAGCTGTTTTTT.

This sequence joins TRBV11-2 and TRBJ1-1; D not resolved. The CDR3 totals 15 residues. Germline V CDR1 and CDR2: SGHAT, FQNNGV. V was trimmed by 3 bases and J by 3 bases, leaving 14 bases between them. Written as DNA, the CDR3 is TGTGCCAGCAGCTTTTTTCGGGGAAGGGACACTGAAGCTTTCTTT. Translated: CASSFFRGRDTEAFF.

The chain is built from TRBV11-3 and TRBJ1-1; TRBD1 aligns across 12 bases. This CDR3 region has 15 residues. V lost 3 bases, J lost 8 bases, and 7 bases stayed unmatched. From germline, CDR1 is SGHNT and CDR2 YENEEA. CDR3 in amino acids: CASSLAHGTGGEAFF. The CDR3 nucleotides are TGTGCCAGCAGCTTGGCCCATGGGACAGGGGGCGAAGCTTTCTTT. The variable domain in full, completed from reference TRBV11-3 and TRBJ1-1, reads EAGVVQSPRYKIIEKKQPVAFWCNPISGHNTLYWYLQNLGQGPELLIRYENEEAVDDSQLPKDRFSAERLKGVDSTLKIQPAELGDSAVYLCASSLAHGTGGEAFFGQGTRLTVV.

V is TRBV24-1 and J is TRBJ1-5; 12 nucleotides line up with TRBD1. The germline V gene has CDR1 KGHDR and CDR2 SFDVKD. The CDR3 runs to 15 residues. V was clipped by 4 bases and J by 7 bases; unmatched bases: 4. The CDR3 sequence: CATSEGQGARQPQHF. CDR3 DNA: TGTGCCACCAGTGAGGGACAGGGGGCGAGACAGCCCCAGCATTTT.

The rearrangement uses TRBV6-2 or TRBV6-3 and TRBJ1-1; 7 bases are a match to TRBD1. After removal of 5 bases from V and 7 bases from J, the junction contained 7 bases not matched to a gene. CDR1 and CDR2 (germline): MNHEY, SVGEGT. This CDR3 has 13 residues. The CDR3, as DNA: TGTGCCAGCAGTGACAGGGCGTACTATGAAGCTTTCTTT. It codes for CASSDRAYYEAFF.